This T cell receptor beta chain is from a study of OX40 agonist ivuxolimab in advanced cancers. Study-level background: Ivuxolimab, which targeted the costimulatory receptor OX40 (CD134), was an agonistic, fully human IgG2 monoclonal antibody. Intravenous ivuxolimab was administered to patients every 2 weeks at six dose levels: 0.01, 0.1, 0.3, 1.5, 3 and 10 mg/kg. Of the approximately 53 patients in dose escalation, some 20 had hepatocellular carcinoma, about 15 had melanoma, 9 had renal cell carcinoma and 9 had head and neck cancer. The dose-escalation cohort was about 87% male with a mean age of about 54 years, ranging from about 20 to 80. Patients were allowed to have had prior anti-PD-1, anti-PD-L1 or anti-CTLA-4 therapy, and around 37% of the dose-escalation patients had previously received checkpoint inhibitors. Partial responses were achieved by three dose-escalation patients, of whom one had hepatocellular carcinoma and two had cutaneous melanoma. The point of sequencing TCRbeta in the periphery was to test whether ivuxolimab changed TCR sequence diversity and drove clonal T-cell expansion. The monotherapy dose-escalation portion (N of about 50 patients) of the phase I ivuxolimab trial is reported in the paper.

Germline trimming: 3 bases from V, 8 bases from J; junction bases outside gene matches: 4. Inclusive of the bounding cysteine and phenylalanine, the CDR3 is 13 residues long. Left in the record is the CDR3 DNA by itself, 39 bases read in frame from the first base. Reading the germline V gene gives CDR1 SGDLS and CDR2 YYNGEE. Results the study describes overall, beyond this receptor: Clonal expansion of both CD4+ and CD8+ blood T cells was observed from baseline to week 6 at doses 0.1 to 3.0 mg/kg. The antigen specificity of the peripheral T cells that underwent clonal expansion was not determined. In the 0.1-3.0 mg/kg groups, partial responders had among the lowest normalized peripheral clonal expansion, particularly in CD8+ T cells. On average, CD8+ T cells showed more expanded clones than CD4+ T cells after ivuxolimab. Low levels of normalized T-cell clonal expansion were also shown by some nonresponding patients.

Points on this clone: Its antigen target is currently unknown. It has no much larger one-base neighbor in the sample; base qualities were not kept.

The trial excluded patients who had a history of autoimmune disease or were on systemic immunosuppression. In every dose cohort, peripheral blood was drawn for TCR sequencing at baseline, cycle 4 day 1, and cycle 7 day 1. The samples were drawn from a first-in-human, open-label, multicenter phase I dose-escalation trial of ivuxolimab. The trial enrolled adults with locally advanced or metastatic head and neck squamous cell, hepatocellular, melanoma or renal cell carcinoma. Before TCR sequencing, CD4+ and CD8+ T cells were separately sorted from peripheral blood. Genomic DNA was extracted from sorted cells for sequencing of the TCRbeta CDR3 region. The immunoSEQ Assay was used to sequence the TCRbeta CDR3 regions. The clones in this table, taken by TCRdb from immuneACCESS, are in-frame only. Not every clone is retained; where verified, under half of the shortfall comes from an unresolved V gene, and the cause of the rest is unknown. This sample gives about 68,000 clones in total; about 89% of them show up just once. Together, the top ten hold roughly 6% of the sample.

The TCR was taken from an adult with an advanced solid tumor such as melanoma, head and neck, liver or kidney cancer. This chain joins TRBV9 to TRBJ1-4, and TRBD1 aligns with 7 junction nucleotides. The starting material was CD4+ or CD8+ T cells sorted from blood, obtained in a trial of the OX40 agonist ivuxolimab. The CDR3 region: CASSAGTVEKLFF. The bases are TGTGCCAGCAGCGCCGGGACAGTCGAAAAACTGTTTTTT.